Shown below are 26 T cell receptor beta chains from a single sample sequenced in a study of cytomegalovirus exposure and HLA in healthy donors. The PCR made use of 60 Vbeta and 13 Jbeta primers. TCRdb's copy holds only in-frame clones and misses some; the assay was immunoSEQ multiplex PCR. This repertoire shows around 150,000 clones, about 85% found once; its top ten account for less than 2.5%. Sequencing was performed on PBMCs. The receptors were gathered from a man younger than 35 in good health and CMV-seropositive.

This clone was picked up one time. The genes are TRBV9 and TRBJ2-4; TRBD2 matches at 7 bases. The germline gives CDR1 SGDLS, CDR2 YYNGEE. Losses at the gene ends were 3 bases for V and 7 bases for J; bases not matched to a gene: 7. This CDR3 contains 14 residues. DNA for the CDR3: TGTGCCAGCAGCGGCCCGGAGGGAGGGAACATTCAGTACTTC. It encodes CASSGPEGGNIQYF.

V usage is TRBV6-4 and J usage is TRBJ1-2; tentatively, D is TRBD1 (6 bases). The CDR3 is 13 amino acids. Germline CDR1 reads MRHNA; CDR2 reads SNTAGT. V was pared by 5 bases and J by 8 bases, with 15 bases between. The CDR3 loop is CASSSDRNKGYTF. As DNA, the CDR3 is TGTGCCAGCAGTTCGGACAGAAACAAAGGCTACACCTTC.

This clone has just one count. CDR3 DNA: TGTGCCAGCAGTCTAACGGGGGATCAGCCCCAGCATTTT. Translation: CASSLTGDQPQHF. The rearrangement uses TRBV6-1 and TRBJ1-5; D is possibly TRBD1 (5 bases). V lost 5 bases, J lost 5 bases, and 10 bases lay in between. This CDR3 has 13 amino acids. Per the germline V gene, CDR1 is MNHNS and CDR2 is SASEGT.

The V gene is TRBV4-1, the J gene TRBJ1-1, with 8 bases lining up with TRBD1. CDR1 MGHRA and CDR2 YSYEKL come from the germline V gene. The CDR3 is made up of 15 amino acids. Unmatched junction bases numbered 2, after V lost 2 bases and J lost 0 bases. The CDR3, as DNA: TGCGCCAGCAGCCAATCGGACAGGGTGAACACTGAAGCTTTCTTT. Its translation is CASSQSDRVNTEAFF.

The CDR3 nucleotides read TGTGCCAGCAGCCACAGGGATCCCCTTAAAACTGAAGCTTTCTTT. Protein product: CASSHRDPLKTEAFF. This rearrangement joins TRBV13 to TRBJ1-1; D might be TRBD1 (6 bases). Germline V CDR1 and CDR2: PRHDT, FYEKMQ (reference sequence). The CDR3 runs to 15 residues. Trimming took off 5 bases at V and 5 bases at J, with 18 bases between the two ends.

The CDR3 reads CASRQGIGMNTEAFF. The CDR3 bases are TGTGCCAGCAGACAGGGGATAGGAATGAACACTGAAGCTTTCTTT. The chain combines TRBV2 with TRBJ1-1; 7 bases line up with TRBD1. CDR3 length: 15 amino acids. Germline CDR1 and CDR2: SNHLY and FYNNEI. V trimming: 6 bases; J trimming: 0 bases; junction bases outside the gene matches: 7.

As regards this clone: A read error may account for a junction end that differs from germline. The CDR3 DNA reads TGTGCCAGCACCAATCAGGGGGGCAGGGAGCGGTTCTTC. Translating it yields CASTNQGGRERFF. The V call is TRBV7-2, the J call TRBJ2-1, with a weak D call TRBD1 (7 bases). Germline assignment: CDR1 SGHTA and CDR2 FQGNSA. This CDR3 contains 13 residues.

This sequence joins TRBV4-2 and TRBJ1-2, with D unresolved. The CDR3 consists of 16 residues. V shed 0 bases and J shed 1 base, with 12 bases lying between them. CDR1 is LGHNA and CDR2 is YNFKEQ in the germline V gene. The CDR3 loop reads CASSQEEGSLNYGYTF. CDR3 nucleotide sequence: TGTGCCAGCAGCCAAGAGGAGGGCAGCCTTAACTATGGCTACACCTTC.

This clone was seen just once. The same CDR3 can be traced to other DNA sequences in this sample. The chain links TRBV5-1 to TRBJ2-5; D not certain. Per the germline V gene, CDR1 is SGHRS and CDR2 is YFSETQ. Trimming left V 1 base short and J 0 bases short, with 4 bases between. CDR3 length: 13 residues. This CDR3 reads CASSLTDQETQYF. The DNA of the CDR3 is TGCGCCAGCAGCTTGACGGACCAAGAGACCCAGTACTTC.

This chain uses TRBV4-2 with TRBJ2-3; D possibly corresponds to TRBD2 (8 bases). V was trimmed by 1 base and J by 0 bases, leaving 20 bases between them. This CDR3 has 19 residues. Germline V gives CDR1 LGHNA, CDR2 YNFKEQ. This CDR3 reads CASSQGTIGGGGSTDTQYF. The CDR3 bases are TGTGCCAGCAGCCAAGGGACGATAGGGGGCGGGGGGAGCACAGATACGCAGTATTTT.

The J gene is TRBJ1-5, the V gene TRBV11-1; the D gene is possibly TRBD1 (6 bases). This CDR3 contains 15 residues. Looked up from germline, CDR1 is SGHAT and CDR2 is FQDESV (reference sequence). The V gene lost 5 bases and the J gene lost 8 bases, with 19 bases spanning the gap. In DNA form, the CDR3 reads TGTGCCAGCAGCCGAGGGTTTACAGGGCAGGAGCCCCAGCATTTT. Residues: CASSRGFTGQEPQHF.

The chain combines TRBV6-1 with TRBJ2-7; D may be TRBD1 (6 bases). CDR1 is MNHNS, CDR2 SASEGT, per germline. Between the trimmed V and J ends, which lost 4 bases and 3 bases, there was a span of 10 bases. The CDR3 length is 13 residues. The CDR3 loop reads CASSGTDRYEQYF. The CDR3 DNA is TGTGCCAGCAGTGGGACAGACCGCTACGAGCAGTACTTC.

This chain joins TRBV10-3 and TRBJ1-1; the D gene is possibly TRBD1 (6 bases). Per germline, CDR1 ENHRY and CDR2 SYGVKD. The CDR3 is 15 residues long. The ends were cut back, 5 bases at V and 5 bases at J, with 18 bases in the middle. The chain's CDR3 is CAISLTGTSSTEAFF. Written as DNA, the CDR3 is TGTGCCATCAGTCTAACCGGGACATCAAGTACTGAAGCTTTCTTT.

The CDR3 nucleotides read TGTGCCAGCAGCTTACCCTCGGGACAGTACAATGAGCAGTTCTTC. This translates into CASSLPSGQYNEQFF. This chain uses TRBV13 with TRBJ2-1; 7 positions agree with TRBD1. From germline, CDR1 is PRHDT and CDR2 FYEKMQ (reference sequence). With 2 bases clipped from V and 4 bases from J, the junction kept 5 bases outside the gene matches. The CDR3 totals 15 residues.

The chain couples TRBV6-1 to TRBJ2-7; D might be TRBD1 (6 bases). V lost 3 bases and J lost 0, with 15 bases in between. The CDR3 runs to 16 residues. Per the germline V gene, CDR1 is MNHNS and CDR2 is SASEGT. The CDR3 DNA sequence: TGTGCCAGCAGTGAGCAACAGGGTTGGAGCTCCTACGAGCAGTACTTC. This encodes CASSEQQGWSSYEQYF.

The chain recombines TRBV6-1 with TRBJ1-1; TRBD1 is a possible D gene (6 bases). The CDR3 is made up of 14 amino acids. V was cut by 6 bases and J by 2 bases, with 13 bases left in between. Germline assignment: CDR1 MNHNS and CDR2 SASEGT. CDR3 sequence: CASRRTASNTEAFF. DNA of the CDR3: TGTGCCAGCAGGAGGACAGCTTCTAACACTGAAGCTTTCTTT.

The rearrangement joins TRBV4-3 to TRBJ1-1; D is unclear. V gave up 0 bases and J gave up 4 bases, with 6 bases separating them. The CDR3 has 13 residues. From germline, CDR1 is LGHNA and CDR2 YSLEER. The CDR3, as DNA: TGCGCCAGCAGCCAAGACCTGAGCACTGAAGCTTTCTTT. Amino acid sequence: CASSQDLSTEAFF.

The table lists this clone with a count of one. This chain links TRBV7-2 with TRBJ2-5; D uncertain. V lost 3 bases and J 1 base, leaving 12 bases between the germline ends. The CDR3 totals 15 residues. Germline CDR1 is SGHTA and CDR2 is FQGNSA. This CDR3 is CASSLTSSFQETQYF. Written as DNA, the CDR3 is TGTGCCAGCAGCTTGACAAGCAGCTTCCAAGAGACCCAGTACTTC.

This rearrangement joins TRBV7-2 to TRBJ2-7; D may be TRBD1 (6 bases). Trimming cost V 5 bases and J 2 bases, with 16 bases left between them. The CDR3 contains 15 residues. CDR1 is SGHTA, CDR2 FQGNSA, per germline. The CDR3: CASSTRAGAPYEQYF. DNA for the CDR3: TGTGCCAGCAGCACAAGGGCAGGGGCACCCTACGAGCAGTACTTC.

Concerning this clone: The same CDR3 is also encoded by other DNA sequences in this sample. V and J are TRBV29-1 and TRBJ1-2; D might be TRBD1 (6 bases). Germline V lookup: CDR1 SQVTM, CDR2 ANQGSEA. The CDR3 extends over 11 amino acids. Trimming left V 6 bases short and J 6 bases short, with 11 bases between. The CDR3 DNA sequence: TGCAGCGTGGAGGACAGAGATGGCTACACCTTC. This translates into CSVEDRDGYTF.

The gene calls are TRBV7-9 and TRBJ2-1, with 7 bases fitting TRBD2. CDR1 SEHNR and CDR2 FQNEAQ come from the germline V gene (reference sequence). The junction had 13 bases not matched to a gene; V was cut back by 7 bases and J by 7 bases. The CDR3 covers 15 residues. CDR3 DNA sequence: TGTGCCAGCACCCCAGACGGGGGGTCCAAGAATGAGCAGTTCTTC. Amino acids: CASTPDGGSKNEQFF.

This chain links TRBV23-1 with TRBJ2-6; TRBD2 is a possible D gene (5 bases). TRBV23-1 has ORF status, its function being uncertain. This CDR3 spans 16 amino acids. The germline V and J ends were trimmed by 2 bases and 2 bases, with 10 bases remaining between them. The CDR3 bases are TGCGCCAGCAGTCAAAAAGGGAGAGCTGGGGCCAACGTCCTGACTTTC. This translates into CASSQKGRAGANVLTF.

The chain combines TRBV14 with TRBJ1-3; D might be TRBD1 (6 bases). The CDR3 totals 14 residues. CDR1 and CDR2 (germline): SGHDN, FVKESK. V lost 0 bases and J lost 8, with 11 bases in between. The CDR3 DNA reads TGTGCCAGCAGCCAAGATAGGACAGACCACACCATATATTTT. It is translated as CASSQDRTDHTIYF.

This sequence joins TRBV5-1 and TRBJ2-5; 10 bases are shared with TRBD1. Trimming cost V 4 bases and J 2 bases; bases outside gene matches: 5. Germline lookup yields CDR1 SGHRS and CDR2 YFSETQ. The CDR3 is 15 amino acids. The CDR3 sequence: CASSPGQGPQETQYF. The CDR3 nucleotides are TGCGCCAGCAGCCCGGGACAGGGGCCACAAGAGACCCAGTACTTC.

The J gene is TRBJ2-1, the V gene TRBV7-8; the match to TRBD2 covers 11 bases. V lost 6 bases to trimming and J lost 2 bases; unmatched junction nucleotides: 0. Germline-derived CDR1 and CDR2 are SGHVS and FQNEAQ. The CDR3 consists of 14 residues. The CDR3 DNA reads as TGTGCCAGCAGACTAGCGGGGGCCTACAATGAGCAGTTCTTC. This encodes CASRLAGAYNEQFF. Full variable domain (remainder filled in from reference TRBV7-8 and TRBJ2-1): GAGVSQSPRYKVAKRGQDVALRCDPISGHVSLFWYQQALGQGPEFLTYFQNEAQLDKSGLPSDRFFAERPEGSVSTLKIQRTQQEDSAVYLCASRLAGAYNEQFFGPGTRLTVL.

This clone was detected once. The chain recombines TRBV6-1 with TRBJ1-5; tentatively, D is TRBD1 (5 bases). Germline V gene lookup returns CDR1 MNHNS and CDR2 SASEGT. Trimming left V 4 bases short and J 8 bases short, with 15 bases between. This CDR3 spans 14 amino acids. The CDR3 loop reads CASSGGLPSEPQHF. DNA of the CDR3: TGTGCCAGCAGTGGGGGACTCCCGTCCGAGCCCCAGCATTTT.